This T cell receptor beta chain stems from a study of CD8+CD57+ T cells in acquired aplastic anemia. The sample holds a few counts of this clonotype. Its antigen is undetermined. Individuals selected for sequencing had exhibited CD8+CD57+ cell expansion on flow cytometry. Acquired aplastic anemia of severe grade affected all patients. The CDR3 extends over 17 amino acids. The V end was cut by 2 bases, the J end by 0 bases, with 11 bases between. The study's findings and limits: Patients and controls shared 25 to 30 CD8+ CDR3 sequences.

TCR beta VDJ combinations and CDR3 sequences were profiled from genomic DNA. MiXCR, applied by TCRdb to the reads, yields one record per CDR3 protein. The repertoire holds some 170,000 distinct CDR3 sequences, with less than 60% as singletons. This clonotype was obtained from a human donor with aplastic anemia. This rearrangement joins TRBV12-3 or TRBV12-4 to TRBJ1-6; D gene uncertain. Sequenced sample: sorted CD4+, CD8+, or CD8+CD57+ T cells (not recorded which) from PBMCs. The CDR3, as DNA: TGTGCCAGCAGTTTATCCCCACAGAGCTCCTATAATTCACCCCTCCACTTT. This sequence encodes CASSLSPQSSYNSPLHF.